The 9 T cell receptor beta chains in this list originate from one sample, sequenced in a study of T cell repertoires in aging, cancer and after chemotherapy. TRB rearrangements spanning V, D and J were amplified using mixed TRB-A/B primers. Via MiXCR, TCRdb re-called the multiplex PCR reads, giving one row per CDR3 protein. The data contain about 410 distinct CDR3 sequences, approximately 31% of them singletons. Peripheral blood genomic DNA, not sorted cells or RNA, was the template. The sequenced sample consisted of blood. All receptors come from a human donor with a solid tumor.

This clonotype is labeled large. The V call is TRBV29-1, the J call TRBJ1-4; D is undetermined. Germline lookup yields CDR1 SQVTM and CDR2 ANQGSEA. The V end was cut by 2 bases, the J end by 0 bases, with 10 bases between. The CDR3 extends over 15 amino acids. The CDR3 DNA follows: TGCAGCGTTGAATTGGGAGCGGCAACTAATGAAAAACTGTTTTTT. This sequence encodes CSVELGAATNEKLFF.

This clonotype is judged large. V usage is TRBV12-3 or TRBV12-4 and J usage is TRBJ1-2; D is perhaps TRBD1 (6 bases). V was clipped by 4 bases and J by 6 bases, with 18 bases between them. The CDR3 runs to 15 residues. CDR3 nucleotide sequence: TGTGCCAGCAGTTCCTATTACAGGGAGATGGATGGCTACACCTTC. Translated, it gives CASSSYYREMDGYTF.

The J gene is TRBJ2-3, the V gene TRBV10-3; 10 nucleotides agree with TRBD2. The length of the CDR3 is 14 residues. Germline lookup yields CDR1 ENHRY and CDR2 SYGVKD. The V gene end was trimmed by 6 bases and the J gene end by 5 bases; junction bases not matched to a gene: 5. The CDR3 nucleotides are TGTGCCATCAGGGCTAGCGGGGGTGTAGATACGCAGTATTTT. Protein sequence: CAIRASGGVDTQYF.

The chain carries TRBV6-1 and TRBJ2-5; 11 nucleotides agree with TRBD2. Germline CDR1 MNHNS, CDR2 SASEGT. V lost 10 bases and J lost 5; bases outside the gene matches: 15. The CDR3 sequence is 16 residues long. CDR3 in DNA: TGTGCCACCTTGGATACTAGCGGGAGTATTTCGGAGACCCAGTACTTC. This codes for CATLDTSGSISETQYF.

The chain has TRBV27 and TRBJ2-6, with D maybe TRBD1 (5 bases). The CDR3 is 18 residues long. Trimming left V 7 bases short and J 0 bases short, with 19 bases between. The germline gives CDR1 MNHEY, CDR2 SMNVEV (reference sequence). CDR3 sequence (DNA): TGTGCCAGCACCAATAGCAGGGTGCGCTACTCTGGGGCCAACGTCCTGACTTTC. As protein: CASTNSRVRYSGANVLTF.

The V and J genes are TRBV4-2 and TRBJ2-6; D gene ambiguous. Between the trimmed V and J ends, which lost 5 bases and 0 bases, there was a span of 5 bases. The CDR3 runs to 14 residues. CDR1 is LGHNA, CDR2 YNFKEQ, per germline. CDR3 sequence: CASSDVSGANVLTF. Written as DNA, the CDR3 is TGTGCCAGCAGCGATGTCTCTGGGGCCAACGTCCTGACTTTC.

The chain has TRBV6-5 and TRBJ2-5, with D perhaps assigned TRBD1 or TRBD2 (5 bases each). There are 14 residues in the CDR3. Per the germline V gene, CDR1 is MNHEY and CDR2 is SVGAGI. Trimming cost V 6 bases and J 5 bases, with 16 bases left between them. CDR3 residues: CASSWSQGVETQYF. The CDR3 DNA is TGTGCCAGCAGCTGGTCCCAGGGAGTGGAGACCCAGTACTTC.

This clonotype is large within its sample. The chain joins TRBV30 to TRBJ1-5; maybe TRBD1 (5 bases). The CDR3 has 13 residues. Trimming cost V 1 base and J 3 bases, with 7 bases left between them. The germline CDR1 and CDR2 sequences are GTSNPN and SVGIG (reference sequence). The CDR3 region is CAWSEQDNQPQHF. CDR3 nucleotides: TGTGCCTGGAGTGAACAGGACAATCAGCCCCAGCATTTT.

The V gene is TRBV30, the J gene TRBJ2-2; D is undetermined. Germline V lookup: CDR1 GTSNPN, CDR2 SVGIG (reference sequence). The CDR3 runs to 12 residues. Trimming took off 5 bases at V and 3 bases at J, with 7 bases between the two ends. The CDR3 loop is CAWGWDTGELFF. In nucleotides, the CDR3 is TGTGCCTGGGGTTGGGACACCGGGGAGCTGTTTTTT.